These T cell receptor beta chains were read from a single sample in a study of vaccination effects on CD4 cells after COVID-19. TCRdb's table, derived via immunoSEQ multiplex PCR, lists solely in-frame clones and lacks some. The data show about 74,000 clones, 60% to 80% seen once. Their target antigens are unknown. This sample comprised CD4+ T cells from PBMCs cultured without peptide, obtained before COVID-19 vaccination. The source is a human donor who received a COVID-19 vaccine. CDR3s include the opening cysteine and the closing phenylalanine or tryptophan. The D gene is left open where the match is weak. Clone size, where shown, is once, few, many, or a class for clones that have expanded.

V gene: TRBV6-1; clone size: few; J gene: TRBJ2-2; D gene: TRBD1; CDR3 DNA: TGTGCCAGCAGTGGACCCCGGCAGGGGGCGGTCACCGGGGAGCTGTTTTTT; CDR3 protein: CASSGPRQGAVTGELFF
V gene: TRBV4-3; clone size: NA; J gene: TRBJ1-1; D gene: TRBD1; CDR3 DNA: TGCGCCAGCAGCCAAGAGTTAGGAGGCCGGGACAGGGGTAGAATCATGAACACTGAAGCTTTCTTT; CDR3 protein: CASSQELGGRDRGRIMNTEAFF
V gene: TRBV30; clone size: NA; J gene: TRBJ1-4; D gene: NA; CDR3 DNA: TGTGCCTGGAGTGCGACAGGCGAAAAACTGTTTTTT; CDR3 protein: CAWSATGEKLFF
V gene: TRBV6-5; clone size: NA; J gene: TRBJ1-1; D gene: NA; CDR3 DNA: TGTGCCAGCAGTTACAGGGTTACTGAAGCTTTCTTT; CDR3 protein: CASSYRVTEAFF
V gene: TRBV24-1; clone size: NA; J gene: TRBJ2-1; D gene: TRBD2; CDR3 DNA: TGTGCCACCAGTGATCCCACTAGCGGTGCTTCCTACAATGAGCAGTTCTTC; CDR3 protein: CATSDPTSGASYNEQFF
V gene: TRBV12-3/TRBV12-4; clone size: NA; J gene: TRBJ2-5; D gene: NA; CDR3 DNA: TGTGCCAGCTTAAGGTCGGAACAAGAGACCCAGTACTTC; CDR3 protein: CASLRSEQETQYF
V gene: TRBV10-3; clone size: NA; J gene: TRBJ2-5; D gene: TRBD2; CDR3 DNA: TGTGCCATCAGTGCGGGCCGGGGGGATCGGGAGACCCAGTACTTC; CDR3 protein: CAISAGRGDRETQYF
V gene: TRBV24-1; clone size: once; J gene: TRBJ2-5; D gene: TRBD2; CDR3 DNA: TGTGCCACCAGTGATCACGGGACTAGGGACGGAGAGACCCAGTACTTC; CDR3 protein: CATSDHGTRDGETQYF
V gene: TRBV19; clone size: few; J gene: TRBJ1-1; D gene: NA; CDR3 DNA: TGTGCCAGTAGTTTCCTGGGACCACGGTTGGCTGAAGCTTTCTTT; CDR3 protein: CASSFLGPRLAEAFF
V gene: TRBV6-5; clone size: NA; J gene: TRBJ1-2; D gene: TRBD1; CDR3 DNA: TGTGCCAGCAGTCGGACAGGGGTGTTCTATGGCTACACCTTC; CDR3 protein: CASSRTGVFYGYTF
V gene: TRBV18; clone size: NA; J gene: TRBJ2-2; D gene: NA; CDR3 DNA: TGTGCCAGCTCACCTCCTGGCTGGGATTACGGGGAGCTGTTTTTT; CDR3 protein: CASSPPGWDYGELFF
V gene: TRBV2; clone size: few; J gene: TRBJ1-5; D gene: TRBD1; CDR3 DNA: TGTGCCAGCAGTGATGGGCAGGGGGATCCCCAGCATTTT; CDR3 protein: CASSDGQGDPQHF
V gene: TRBV7-2; clone size: NA; J gene: TRBJ2-3; D gene: NA; CDR3 DNA: TGTGCCAGCAGCCCTCTGACAGTCACAGATACGCAGTATTTT; CDR3 protein: CASSPLTVTDTQYF
V gene: TRBV5-1; clone size: few; J gene: TRBJ1-6; D gene: NA; CDR3 DNA: TGCGCCAGCAGGTCAGAAATAAATTCACCCCTCCACTTT; CDR3 protein: CASRSEINSPLHF
V gene: TRBV6-5; clone size: NA; J gene: TRBJ1-5; D gene: NA; CDR3 DNA: TGTGCCAGCAGGGGACCGGGTATTAATCAGCCCCAGCATTTT; CDR3 protein: CASRGPGINQPQHF
V gene: TRBV30; clone size: NA; J gene: TRBJ1-4; D gene: TRBD1; CDR3 DNA: TGTGCCTGGGCCGGGACAGTCGATGAAAAACTGTTTTTT; CDR3 protein: CAWAGTVDEKLFF
V gene: TRBV6-5; clone size: NA; J gene: TRBJ1-1; D gene: NA; CDR3 DNA: TGTGCCAGCGGGGAGTGGGGGCTTCCTGAAGCTTTCTTT; CDR3 protein: CASGEWGLPEAFF
V gene: TRBV12-3/TRBV12-4; clone size: NA; J gene: TRBJ2-5; D gene: NA; CDR3 DNA: TGTGCCAGCAGTTTTAGGCAGCAAGAGACCCAGTACTTC; CDR3 protein: CASSFRQQETQYF
V gene: TRBV6-2/TRBV6-3; clone size: NA; J gene: TRBJ1-5; D gene: NA; CDR3 DNA: TGTGCCAGCAGTTACTCGGTAAGTCCCCAGCATTTT; CDR3 protein: CASSYSVSPQHF
V gene: TRBV7-2; clone size: NA; J gene: TRBJ2-5; D gene: NA; CDR3 DNA: TGTGCCAGCAGCACAAGGACCGCCGGGCCAGAGACCCAGTACTTC; CDR3 protein: CASSTRTAGPETQYF